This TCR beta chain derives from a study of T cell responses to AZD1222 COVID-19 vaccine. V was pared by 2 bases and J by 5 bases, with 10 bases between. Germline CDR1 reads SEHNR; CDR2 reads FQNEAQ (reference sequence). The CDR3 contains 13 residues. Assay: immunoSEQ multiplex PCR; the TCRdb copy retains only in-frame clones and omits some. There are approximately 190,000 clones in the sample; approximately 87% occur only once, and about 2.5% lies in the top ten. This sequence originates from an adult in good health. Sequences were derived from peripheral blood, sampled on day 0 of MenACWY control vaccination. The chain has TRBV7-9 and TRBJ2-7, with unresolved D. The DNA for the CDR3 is TGTGCCAGCAGCTTATTGGTGACCCACGAGCAGTACTTC. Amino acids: CASSLLVTHEQYF.